This entry lists 3 T cell receptor beta chains sequenced from one sample in a study of control samples from healthy donors and cancer patients. Libraries were prepared by immunoSEQ multiplex PCR; TCRdb keeps only in-frame clonotypes and omits some of them. In the table there are about 250,000 clones, about four fifths of which are singletons. Sequenced sample: PBMCs. Receptors were obtained from a woman aged 55-70 years with lung cancer.

The chain carries TRBV6-5 and TRBJ1-3; perhaps TRBD1 as D (6 bases). Germline-derived CDR1 and CDR2 are MNHEY and SVGAGI. The germline V and J ends were trimmed by 2 bases and 0 bases, with 11 bases remaining between them. This CDR3 is built from 16 residues. CDR3 DNA: TGTGCCAGCAGTTACGGGGGCCGGCACTCTGGAAACACCATATATTTT. This codes for CASSYGGRHSGNTIYF.

V usage is TRBV5-4 and J usage is TRBJ2-5; no clear D. The CDR3 is 12 residues long. Deletions cut 2 bases from V and 4 bases from J, with 6 bases between. CDR1 is SGHNT and CDR2 is YYREEE in the germline V gene (reference sequence). CDR3 nucleotide sequence: TGTGCCAGCAGCTTCGACGTAGAGACCCAGTACTTC. Residues: CASSFDVETQYF.

The V and J genes are TRBV18 and TRBJ1-5, with no clear D. CDR3 length: 14 amino acids. The V end lost 2 bases, the J end lost 3 bases, and 8 bases lay between the germline ends. Looked up from germline, CDR1 is KGHSH and CDR2 is LQKENI. The CDR3 reads CASSPDGDNQPQHF. The CDR3 bases are TGTGCCAGCTCACCAGACGGGGACAATCAGCCCCAGCATTTT. Full variable domain (outside the CDR3, taken from reference TRBV18 and TRBJ1-5): NAGVMQNPRHLVRRRGQEARLRCSPMKGHSHVYWYRQLPEEGLKFMVYLQKENIIDESGMPKERFSAEFPKEGPSILRIQQVVRGDSAAYFCASSPDGDNQPQHFGDGTRLSIL.